This section outlines one T cell receptor (beta chain) sequence together with its context. Its recognized antigen is unknown. No base quality values were provided; no much bigger clone lies one nucleotide off. Its CDR3 holds 15 amino acids, cysteine through phenylalanine. Solely the CDR3 DNA is kept, with 45 bases framed from the first base. V ends up 4 bases short and J 3 bases short, with an unmatched junction base count of 9. Per the germline V gene (reference sequence), DFQATT is the CDR1 and SNEGSKA is the CDR2. Library construction relied on RT-PCR. The data were produced on an Illumina HiSeq 2500. TCRdb applied fastp at Q25 and MiXCR to the public reads, then kept only in-frame beta chains. Each entry merges the rows of one CDR3 protein and shows their most common DNA and genes. For this sample there are 300,000 to 350,000 distinct CDR3 sequences; 20% to 25% appear just once. Of the sample, 10% to 13% is held by the ten largest clones.

The entry originates in a study of response to subunit inactivated influenza vaccine listed by TCRdb under 2018. Regarding the study in general: Deep quantitative profiling of the T cell receptor repertoire was used in the study to follow responses to a trivalent subunit inactivated influenza vaccine.

Study-wide conclusions, independent of this receptor: It was suggested by the authors that each seasonal influenza vaccination may recruit only a limited number of new T cells.

The chain joins TRBV20-1 to TRBJ1-2; 9 middle bases align to TRBD1. The sequence came from a man aged 45 to 70 who received an inactivated influenza vaccine. Donor details come from another sample of the same person, matched by shared clones. The sequencing here drew on PBMCs from blood, taken less than 22 months after vaccination. The bases are TGCAGTGCTACGCGTGGACAGGGGATTGACTATGGCTACACCTTC. Its protein product is CSATRGQGIDYGYTF.